This T cell receptor (beta chain) stems from a study of shared clonotypes between healthy human individuals. About the study: Three plates each covered CD4 naive and memory; CD8 naive two, CD8 memory one.

V lost 5 bases and J 9 bases, leaving 14 bases between the germline ends. The germline CDR1 and CDR2 sequences are MNHNY and SVGAGI (reference sequence). The CDR3 has 14 residues. The assay was immunoSEQ multiplex PCR, and TCRdb's table has in-frame clones only and misses some. The data hold some 2,000,000 clones, with roughly 95% observed a single time. The receptor was derived from a man between 18 and 29 years old in good health. V gene TRBV6-6 combines with J gene TRBJ1-6; D remains ambiguous. Input material: naive CD4+ T cells sorted from blood. Subset in this sample: CD45RA+ positively selected. CDR3 protein: CASSGEVAPSPLHF. In DNA form, the CDR3 reads TGTGCCAGCAGTGGGGAGGTAGCCCCTTCACCCCTCCACTTT.